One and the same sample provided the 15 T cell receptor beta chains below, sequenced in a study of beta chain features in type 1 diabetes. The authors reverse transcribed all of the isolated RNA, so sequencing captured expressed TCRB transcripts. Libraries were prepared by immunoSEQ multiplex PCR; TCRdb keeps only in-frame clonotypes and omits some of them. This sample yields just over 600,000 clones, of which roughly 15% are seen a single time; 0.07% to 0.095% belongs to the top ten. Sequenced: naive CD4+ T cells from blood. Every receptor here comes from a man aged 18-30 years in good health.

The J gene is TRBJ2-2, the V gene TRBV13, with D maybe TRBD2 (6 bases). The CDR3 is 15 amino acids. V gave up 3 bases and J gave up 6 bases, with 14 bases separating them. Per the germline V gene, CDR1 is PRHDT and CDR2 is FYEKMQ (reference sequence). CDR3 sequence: CASSFFGTRSGELFF. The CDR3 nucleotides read TGTGCCAGCAGCTTTTTCGGGACTCGGTCCGGGGAGCTGTTTTTT.

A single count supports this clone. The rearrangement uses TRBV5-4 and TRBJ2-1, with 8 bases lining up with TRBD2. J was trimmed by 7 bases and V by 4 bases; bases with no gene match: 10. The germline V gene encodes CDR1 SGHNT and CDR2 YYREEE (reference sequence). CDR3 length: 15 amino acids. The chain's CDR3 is CASSVSGGAGNEQFF. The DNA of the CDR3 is TGTGCCAGCAGCGTGAGCGGGGGAGCGGGTAATGAGCAGTTCTTC. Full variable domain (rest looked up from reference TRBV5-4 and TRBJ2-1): ETGVTQSPTHLIKTRGQQVTLRCSSQSGHNTVSWYQQALGQGPQFIFQYYREEENGRGNFPPRFSGLQFPNYSSELNVNALELDDSALYLCASSVSGGAGNEQFFGPGTRLTVL.

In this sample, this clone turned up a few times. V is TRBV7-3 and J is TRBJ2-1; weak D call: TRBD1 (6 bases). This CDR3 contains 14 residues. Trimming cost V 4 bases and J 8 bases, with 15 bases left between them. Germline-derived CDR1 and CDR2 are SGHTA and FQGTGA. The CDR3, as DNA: TGTGCCAGCAGCTCCCAACAGGGTTGGGATGAGCAGTTCTTC. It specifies CASSSQQGWDEQFF.

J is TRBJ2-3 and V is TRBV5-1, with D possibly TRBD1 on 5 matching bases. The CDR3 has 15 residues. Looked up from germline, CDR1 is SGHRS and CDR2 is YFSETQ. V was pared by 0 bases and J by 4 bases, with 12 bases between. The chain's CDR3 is CASSLGGVNADTQYF. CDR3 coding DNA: TGCGCCAGCAGCTTGGGGGGCGTGAACGCAGATACGCAGTATTTT.

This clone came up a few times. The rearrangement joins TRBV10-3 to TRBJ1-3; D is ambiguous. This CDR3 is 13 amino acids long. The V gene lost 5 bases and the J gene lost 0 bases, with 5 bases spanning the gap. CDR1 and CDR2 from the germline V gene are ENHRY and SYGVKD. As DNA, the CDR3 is TGTGCCATCAGTATGTACTCTGGAAACACCATATATTTT. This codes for CAISMYSGNTIYF.

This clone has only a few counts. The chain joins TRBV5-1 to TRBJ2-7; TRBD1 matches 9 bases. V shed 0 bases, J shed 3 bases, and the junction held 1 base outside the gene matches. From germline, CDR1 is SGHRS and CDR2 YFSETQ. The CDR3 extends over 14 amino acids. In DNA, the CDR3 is TGCGCCAGCAGCTTGGAGGGACAGGGCTACGAGCAGTACTTC. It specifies CASSLEGQGYEQYF.

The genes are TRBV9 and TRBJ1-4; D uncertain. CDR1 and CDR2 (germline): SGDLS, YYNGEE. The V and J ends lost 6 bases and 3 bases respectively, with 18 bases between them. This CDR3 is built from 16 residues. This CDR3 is CASNPGQFEANEKLFF. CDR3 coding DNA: TGTGCCAGCAACCCGGGCCAGTTCGAGGCTAATGAAAAACTGTTTTTT.

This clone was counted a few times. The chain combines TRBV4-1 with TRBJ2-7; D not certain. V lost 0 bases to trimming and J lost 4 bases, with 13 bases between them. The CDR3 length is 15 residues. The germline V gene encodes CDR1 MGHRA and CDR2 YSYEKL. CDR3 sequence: CASSQDPYQEYEQYF. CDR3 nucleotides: TGCGCCAGCAGCCAAGACCCTTACCAGGAGTACGAGCAGTACTTC.

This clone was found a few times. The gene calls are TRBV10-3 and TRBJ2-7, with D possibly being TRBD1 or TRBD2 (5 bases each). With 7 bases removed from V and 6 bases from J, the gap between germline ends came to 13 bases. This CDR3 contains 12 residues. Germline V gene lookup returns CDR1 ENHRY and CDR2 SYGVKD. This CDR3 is CAINRGGSEQYF. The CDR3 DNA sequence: TGTGCCATCAATCGTGGGGGTTCCGAGCAGTACTTC.

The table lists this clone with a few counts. The CDR3 nucleotides are TGTGCCAGCAGTTTCGACACAGTCCGGTTCTTC. Amino acids: CASSFDTVRFF. The V and J genes are TRBV28 and TRBJ2-1, with D uncertain. V dropped 3 bases and J dropped 15 bases, with 12 bases sitting between them. The CDR3 loop spans 11 amino acids. Germline V gene lookup returns CDR1 MDHEN and CDR2 SYDVKM.

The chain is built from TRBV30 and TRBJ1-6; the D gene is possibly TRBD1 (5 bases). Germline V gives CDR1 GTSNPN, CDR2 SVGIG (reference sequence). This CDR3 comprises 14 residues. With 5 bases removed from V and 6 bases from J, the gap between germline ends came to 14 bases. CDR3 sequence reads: CAWLNGRANSPLHF. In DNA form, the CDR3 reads TGTGCCTGGTTAAACGGCAGGGCTAATTCACCCCTCCACTTT.

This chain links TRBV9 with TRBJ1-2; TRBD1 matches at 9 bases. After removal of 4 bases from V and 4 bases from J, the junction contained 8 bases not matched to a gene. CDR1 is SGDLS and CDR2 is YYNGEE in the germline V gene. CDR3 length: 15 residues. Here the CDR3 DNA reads TGTGCCAGCAGCCCACGGACAGGGGTAATCTATGGCTACACCTTC. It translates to CASSPRTGVIYGYTF.

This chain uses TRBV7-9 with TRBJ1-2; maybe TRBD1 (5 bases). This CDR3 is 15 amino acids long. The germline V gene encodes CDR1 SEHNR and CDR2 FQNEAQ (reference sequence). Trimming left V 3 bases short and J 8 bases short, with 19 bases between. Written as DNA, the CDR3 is TGTGCCAGCAGCTTCTTCGGGGCTTCATCTATCGGCTACACCTTC. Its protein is CASSFFGASSIGYTF.

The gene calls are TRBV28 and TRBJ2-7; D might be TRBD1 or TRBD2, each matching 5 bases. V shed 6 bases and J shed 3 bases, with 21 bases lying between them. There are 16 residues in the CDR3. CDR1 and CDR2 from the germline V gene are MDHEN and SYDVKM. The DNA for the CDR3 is TGTGCCAGCAGGCCCCTGAGGGGCGACCCCCTCTACGAGCAGTACTTC. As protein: CASRPLRGDPLYEQYF.

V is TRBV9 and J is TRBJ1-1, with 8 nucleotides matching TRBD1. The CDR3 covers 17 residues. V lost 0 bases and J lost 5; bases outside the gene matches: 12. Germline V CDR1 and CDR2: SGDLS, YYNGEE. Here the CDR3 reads CASSVGSRDRGMTEAFF. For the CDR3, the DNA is TGTGCCAGCAGCGTAGGAAGCCGCGACAGGGGAATGACTGAAGCTTTCTTT.